Given below is one T cell receptor beta chain in context. The antigen remains undetermined. These data originate in a study of T cell responses to AZD1222 COVID-19 vaccine. Profiled with immunoSEQ multiplex PCR; TCRdb holds only in-frame clones, not every one. The data contain about 84,000 clones, roughly nine tenths of them singletons. Study-wide results and limits: Mapped onto spike, vaccine-associated CD4 TCRs spanned it and were dominant at 160-218 and 743-854. Recipients of AZD1222 seropositive at baseline numbered only 6 or 7. A mostly white British donor set with more females was recruited, and clonal diversity was possibly underestimated. Regions left unmutated in variants are reportedly the target of nearly half of spike-specific TCRs.

V lost 6 bases and J lost 5, with 11 bases in between. This CDR3 has 11 residues. The germline CDR1 and CDR2 sequences are DFQATT and SNEGSKA (reference sequence). This chain connects TRBV20-1 to TRBJ2-7; the D is unclear. The sample in question was peripheral blood, obtained on day 0 of AZD1222 vaccination. The TCR sequence derives from an adult in good health. CDR3 residues: CSATGINEQYF. CDR3 nucleotides: TGCAGTGCGACCGGTATCAACGAGCAGTACTTC.